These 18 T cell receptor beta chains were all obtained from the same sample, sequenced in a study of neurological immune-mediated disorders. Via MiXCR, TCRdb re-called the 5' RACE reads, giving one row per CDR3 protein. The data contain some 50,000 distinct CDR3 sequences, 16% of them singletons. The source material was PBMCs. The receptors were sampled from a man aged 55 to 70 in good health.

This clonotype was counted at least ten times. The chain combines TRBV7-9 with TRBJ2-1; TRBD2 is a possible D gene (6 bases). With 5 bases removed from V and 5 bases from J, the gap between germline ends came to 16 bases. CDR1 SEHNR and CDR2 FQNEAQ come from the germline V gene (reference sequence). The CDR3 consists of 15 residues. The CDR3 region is CASSPRDLSHNEQFF. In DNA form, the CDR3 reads TGTGCCAGCAGCCCGCGGGACCTATCCCACAATGAGCAGTTCTTC.

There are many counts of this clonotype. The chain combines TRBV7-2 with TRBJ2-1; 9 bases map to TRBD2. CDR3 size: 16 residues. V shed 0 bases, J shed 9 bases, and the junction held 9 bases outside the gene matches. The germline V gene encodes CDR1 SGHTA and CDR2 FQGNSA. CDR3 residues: CASSLARASGMGEQFF. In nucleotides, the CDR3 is TGTGCCAGCAGCTTAGCGCGAGCTAGCGGGATGGGTGAGCAGTTCTTC. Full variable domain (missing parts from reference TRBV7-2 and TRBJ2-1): GAGVSQSPSNKVTEKGKDVELRCDPISGHTALYWYRQSLGQGLEFLIYFQGNSAPDKSGLPSDRFSAERTGGSVSTLTIQRTQQEDSAVYLCASSLARASGMGEQFFGPGTRLTVL.

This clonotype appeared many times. CDR3 in amino acids: CASSQVPGQGTEAFF. Here the CDR3 DNA reads TGTGCCAGCAGCCAAGTCCCGGGACAGGGGACTGAAGCTTTCTTT. The rearrangement uses TRBV3-1 and TRBJ1-1; TRBD1 matches at 10 bases. This CDR3 has 15 amino acids. Germline trimming cut 1 base from V and 5 bases from J; bases unmatched to any gene: 4. From germline, CDR1 is LGHDT and CDR2 YNNKEL (reference sequence).

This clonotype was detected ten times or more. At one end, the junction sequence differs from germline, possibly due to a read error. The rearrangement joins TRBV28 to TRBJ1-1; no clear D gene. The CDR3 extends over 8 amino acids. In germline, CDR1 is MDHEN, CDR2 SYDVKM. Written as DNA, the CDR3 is TGCGGCGTATCTGAAGCTTTCTTT. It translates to CGVSEAFF.

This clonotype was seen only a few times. CDR3 protein: CSVEGRVHNEQFF. CDR3 coding DNA: TGCAGCGTTGAAGGGAGGGTTCACAATGAGCAGTTCTTC. J is TRBJ2-1 and V is TRBV29-1; D may be TRBD2 (6 bases). Germline CDR1 and CDR2: SQVTM and ANQGSEA. With 1 base removed from V and 5 bases from J, the gap between germline ends came to 9 bases. CDR3 size: 13 residues.

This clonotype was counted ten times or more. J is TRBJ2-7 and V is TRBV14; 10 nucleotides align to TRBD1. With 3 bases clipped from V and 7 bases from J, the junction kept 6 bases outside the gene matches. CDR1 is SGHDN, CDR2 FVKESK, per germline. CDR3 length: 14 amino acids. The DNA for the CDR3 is TGTGCCAGCAGCCAGACAGGGGGCATCAGGGAGCAGTACTTC. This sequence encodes CASSQTGGIREQYF. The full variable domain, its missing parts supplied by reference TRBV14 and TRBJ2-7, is EAGVTQFPSHSVIEKGQTVTLRCDPISGHDNLYWYRRVMGKEIKFLLHFVKESKQDESGMPNNRFLAERTGGTYSTLKVQPAELEDSGVYFCASSQTGGIREQYFGPGTRLTVT.

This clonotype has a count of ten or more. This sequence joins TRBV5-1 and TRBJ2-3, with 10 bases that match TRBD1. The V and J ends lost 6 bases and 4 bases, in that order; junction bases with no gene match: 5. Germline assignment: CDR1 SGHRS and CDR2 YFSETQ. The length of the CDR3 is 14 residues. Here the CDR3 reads CASNRDRGPDTQYF. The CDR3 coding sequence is TGCGCCAGCAACCGGGACAGGGGCCCAGATACGCAGTATTTT.

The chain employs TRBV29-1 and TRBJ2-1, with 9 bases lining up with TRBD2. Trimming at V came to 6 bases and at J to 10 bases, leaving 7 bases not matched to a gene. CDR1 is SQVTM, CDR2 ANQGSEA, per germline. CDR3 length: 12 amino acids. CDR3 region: CSVGTSSEEQFF. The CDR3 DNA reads TGCAGCGTCGGGACTAGCTCGGAGGAGCAGTTCTTC.

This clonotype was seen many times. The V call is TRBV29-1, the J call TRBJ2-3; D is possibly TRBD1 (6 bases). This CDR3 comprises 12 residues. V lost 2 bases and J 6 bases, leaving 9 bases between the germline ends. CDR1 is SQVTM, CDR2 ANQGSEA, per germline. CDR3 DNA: TGCAGCGTTGAAATCCAGGGGGATACGCAGTATTTT. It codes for CSVEIQGDTQYF.

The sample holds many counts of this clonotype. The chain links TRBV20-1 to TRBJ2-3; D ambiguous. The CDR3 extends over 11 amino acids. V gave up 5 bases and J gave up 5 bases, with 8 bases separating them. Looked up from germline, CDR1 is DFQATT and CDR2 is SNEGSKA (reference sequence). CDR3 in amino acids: CSAPAQDTQYF. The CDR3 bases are TGCAGTGCTCCGGCACAAGATACGCAGTATTTT.

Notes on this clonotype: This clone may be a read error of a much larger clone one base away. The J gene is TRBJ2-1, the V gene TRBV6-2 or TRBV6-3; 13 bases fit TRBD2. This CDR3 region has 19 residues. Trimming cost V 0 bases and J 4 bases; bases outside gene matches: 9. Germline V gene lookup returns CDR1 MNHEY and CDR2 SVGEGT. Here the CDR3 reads CASSYSMVLAGGPYNEQFF. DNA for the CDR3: TGTGCCAGCAGTTACTCGATGGTACTAGCGGGAGGGCCGTACAATGAGCAGTTCTTC.

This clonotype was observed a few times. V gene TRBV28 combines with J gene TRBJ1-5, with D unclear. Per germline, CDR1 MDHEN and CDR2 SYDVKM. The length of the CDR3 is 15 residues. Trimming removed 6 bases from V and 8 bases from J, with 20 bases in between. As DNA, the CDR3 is TGTGCCAGCAGAACGGACGGGGTGCTTTTTGAGCCCCAGCATTTT. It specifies CASRTDGVLFEPQHF. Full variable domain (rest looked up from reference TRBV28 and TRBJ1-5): DVKVTQSSRYLVKRTGEKVFLECVQDMDHENMFWYRQDPGLGLRLIYFSYDVKMKEKGDIPEGYSVSREKKERFSLILESASTNQTSMYLCASRTDGVLFEPQHFGDGTRLSIL.

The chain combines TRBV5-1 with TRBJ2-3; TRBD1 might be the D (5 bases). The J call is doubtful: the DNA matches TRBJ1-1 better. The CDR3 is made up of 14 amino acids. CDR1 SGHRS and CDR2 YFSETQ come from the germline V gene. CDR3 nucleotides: TGCGCCACCTCCCAGGGAGGGGCGGACACTGAAGCTTTCTTT. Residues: CATSQGGADTEAFF.

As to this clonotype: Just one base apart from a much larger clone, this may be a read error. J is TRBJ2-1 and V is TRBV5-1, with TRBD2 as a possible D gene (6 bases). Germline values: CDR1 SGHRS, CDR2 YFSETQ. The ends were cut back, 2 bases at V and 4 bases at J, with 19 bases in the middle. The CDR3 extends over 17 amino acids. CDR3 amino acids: CASSFSVGSLRYNEQFF. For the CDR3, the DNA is TGCGCCAGCAGCTTTTCTGTCGGGAGTCTTAGGTACAATGAGCAGTTCTTC.

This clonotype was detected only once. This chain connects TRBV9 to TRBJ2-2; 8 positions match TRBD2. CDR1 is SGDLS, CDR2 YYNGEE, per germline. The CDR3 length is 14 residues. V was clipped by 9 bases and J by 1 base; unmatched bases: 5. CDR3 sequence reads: CATGRGGNTGELFF. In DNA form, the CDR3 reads TGTGCCACCGGACGGGGGGGGAACACCGGGGAGCTGTTTTTT.

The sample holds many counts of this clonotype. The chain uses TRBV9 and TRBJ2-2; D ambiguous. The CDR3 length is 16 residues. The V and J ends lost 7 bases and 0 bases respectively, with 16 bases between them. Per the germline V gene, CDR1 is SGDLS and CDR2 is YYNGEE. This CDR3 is CASDDYGVANTGELFF. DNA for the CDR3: TGTGCCAGCGACGATTACGGCGTCGCGAACACCGGGGAGCTGTTTTTT.

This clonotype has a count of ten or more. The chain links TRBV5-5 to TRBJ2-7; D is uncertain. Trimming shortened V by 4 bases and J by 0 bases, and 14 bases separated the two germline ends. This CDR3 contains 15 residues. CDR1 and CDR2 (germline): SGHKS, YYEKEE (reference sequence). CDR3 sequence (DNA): TGTGCCAGCAGCCCCTCAGCACCCACCTCCTACGAGCAGTACTTC. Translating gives CASSPSAPTSYEQYF.

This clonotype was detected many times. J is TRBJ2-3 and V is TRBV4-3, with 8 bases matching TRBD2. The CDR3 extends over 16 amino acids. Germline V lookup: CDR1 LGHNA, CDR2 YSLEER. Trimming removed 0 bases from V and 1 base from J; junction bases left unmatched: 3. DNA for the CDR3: TGCGCCAGCAGCCAAGAAGGTAGCGGGGGCACAGATACGCAGTATTTT. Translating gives CASSQEGSGGTDTQYF.